The 18 T cell receptor beta chains below all came from one sample that was sequenced in a study of identical twins. TCRdb used MiXCR to reprocess the 5' RACE reads, holding one entry per CDR3 protein. This table has 570,000 or so distinct CDR3 sequences, around a tenth appearing once. The sample was also linked to a second study, of yellow fever vaccine responses in identical twins.

The sequencing input was PBMCs. The receptor set was obtained from a woman aged 18-29 years in good health.

The chain uses TRBV12-3 or TRBV12-4 and TRBJ2-7; maybe TRBD1 (7 bases). V was trimmed by 6 bases and J by 6 bases, leaving 12 bases between them. The CDR3 sequence is 12 residues long. This chain's CDR3 is CASRRQGGEQYF. CDR3 DNA: TGTGCCAGCAGAAGACAGGGAGGCGAGCAGTACTTC.

This chain uses TRBV3-2 with TRBJ2-3; no DNA check was done on the table's D call, TRBD1. TRBV3-2 is a documented pseudogene. The CDR3 loop spans 17 amino acids. CDR3 nucleotide sequence: TGTGCCAGCAGCCAGACCGGGATGGGACTTTTCACAGATACGCAGTATTTT. It specifies CASSQTGMGLFTDTQYF.

A note on this clonotype: The junction and the germline gene differ at one end; a read error may be behind it. This chain connects TRBV20-1 to TRBJ2-2; 14 bases map to TRBD2. Germline CDR1 DFQATT, CDR2 SNEGSKA (reference sequence). The CDR3 sequence is 17 residues long. The CDR3 DNA follows: TGCTGTGCTAGGGGGACTAGCGGGAGTAAGGGCACCGGGGAGCTGTTTTTT. The encoded protein is CCARGTSGSKGTGELFF.

This clonotype was seen a few times. The rearrangement links TRBV29-1 to TRBJ2-7; no clear D. The germline V gene encodes CDR1 SQVTM and CDR2 ANQGSEA. This CDR3 has 11 amino acids. The ends were cut back, 2 bases at V and 0 bases at J, with 2 bases in the middle. CDR3 in amino acids: CSVEISYEQYF. CDR3 DNA sequence: TGCAGCGTTGAAATCTCCTACGAGCAGTACTTC.

The chain carries TRBV20-1 and TRBJ2-3; the match to TRBD2 covers 9 bases. CDR1 and CDR2 from the germline V gene are DFQATT and SNEGSKA (reference sequence). The CDR3 loop spans 15 amino acids. Unmatched junction bases numbered 13, after V lost 6 bases and J lost 6 bases. The CDR3 sequence: CSAPGRGGLGDTQYF. The CDR3 DNA is TGCAGTGCCCCCGGGCGGGGGGGACTAGGCGATACGCAGTATTTT.

This clonotype was found a few times. V usage is TRBV5-1 and J usage is TRBJ2-1; 10 positions agree with TRBD2. The CDR3 is 16 amino acids. Germline assignment: CDR1 SGHRS and CDR2 YFSETQ. The trim removed 2 bases at V and 4 bases at J, leaving 6 bases unmatched. CDR3 loop: CASSFLTSGIYNEQFF. The CDR3 coding sequence is TGCGCCAGCAGCTTCTTAACTAGCGGGATATACAATGAGCAGTTCTTC. The whole variable domain, filled in from reference TRBV5-1 and TRBJ2-1, reads KAGVTQTPRYLIKTRGQQVTLSCSPISGHRSVSWYQQTPGQGLQFLFEYFSETQRNKGNFPGRFSGRQFSNSRSEMNVSTLELGDSALYLCASSFLTSGIYNEQFFGPGTRLTVL.

This clonotype has just a few counts. The rearrangement links TRBV12-3 or TRBV12-4 to TRBJ1-2; D may be TRBD1 (5 bases). V lost 2 bases, J lost 4 bases, and 14 bases lay in between. There are 15 residues in the CDR3. Here the CDR3 DNA reads TGTGCCAGCAGTTTAAGAGGCGGGGGGGGCTATGGCTACACCTTC. It specifies CASSLRGGGGYGYTF.

This clonotype was picked up a small number of times. This chain links TRBV4-3 with TRBJ2-7; perhaps D is TRBD1 or TRBD2 (5 bases each). The CDR3 consists of 16 residues. With 0 bases removed from V and 2 bases from J, the gap between germline ends came to 14 bases. CDR1 is LGHNA and CDR2 is YSLEER in the germline V gene. For the CDR3, the DNA is TGCGCCAGCAGCCAAGACTGGGACGGCTCCCCCTACGAGCAGTACTTC. It translates to CASSQDWDGSPYEQYF.

This clonotype was found a few times. The V gene is TRBV4-1, the J gene TRBJ1-2; perhaps TRBD1 as D (5 bases). The CDR3 has 16 amino acids. Trimming removed 0 bases at V and 4 bases at J, with 15 bases between. The germline gives CDR1 MGHRA, CDR2 YSYEKL. CDR3 sequence: CASSQDLAGRVYGYTF. The CDR3 DNA is TGCGCCAGCAGCCAAGATCTGGCAGGGAGAGTCTATGGCTACACCTTC.

This clonotype has at least ten counts. The V and J genes are TRBV12-3 or TRBV12-4 and TRBJ2-7; 9 bases match TRBD1. V shed 4 bases and J 5 bases; nucleotides not matched to a gene: 3. The CDR3 extends over 13 amino acids. CDR3 protein: CASSYRTGDEQYF. The DNA of the CDR3 is TGTGCCAGCAGTTATAGGACAGGGGACGAGCAGTACTTC.

This clonotype was counted between two and nine times. This chain uses TRBV14 with TRBJ2-7; D possibly corresponds to TRBD2 (5 bases). Trimming cost V 2 bases and J 4 bases, with 15 bases left between them. CDR1 SGHDN and CDR2 FVKESK come from the germline V gene. The CDR3 has 15 residues. CDR3 DNA sequence: TGTGCCAGCAGCCAAATAGGAGCGGACCGTTACGAGCAGTACTTC. This translates into CASSQIGADRYEQYF.

This clonotype occurred a few times. The chain links TRBV5-1 to TRBJ1-6; TRBD1 matches 7 bases. The CDR3 has 15 amino acids. Losses at the gene ends were 0 bases for V and 7 bases for J; bases not matched to a gene: 4. CDR1 and CDR2 from the germline V gene are SGHRS and YFSETQ. DNA of the CDR3: TGCGCCAGCAGCTTGGAAGGGGGCGAGAATTCACCCCTCCACTTT. Its protein is CASSLEGGENSPLHF. Looking up the rest from reference TRBV5-1 and TRBJ1-6 gives the full variable domain: KAGVTQTPRYLIKTRGQQVTLSCSPISGHRSVSWYQQTPGQGLQFLFEYFSETQRNKGNFPGRFSGRQFSNSRSEMNVSTLELGDSALYLCASSLEGGENSPLHFGNGTRLTVT.

In this sample, this clonotype turned up many times. The rearrangement links TRBV3-1 to TRBJ2-2; D is unresolved. CDR1 is LGHDT and CDR2 is YNNKEL in the germline V gene (reference sequence). Trimming took off 5 bases at V and 5 bases at J, with 6 bases between the two ends. CDR3 length: 12 amino acids. CDR3 coding DNA: TGTGCCAGCAGCGTCCTTACCGGGGAGCTGTTTTTT. Translating gives CASSVLTGELFF.

This clonotype was seen ten or more times. V is TRBV12-3 or TRBV12-4 and J is TRBJ2-2, with a possible D match to TRBD1 (6 bases). The V end lost 0 bases, the J end lost 7 bases, and 9 bases lay between the germline ends. CDR3 length equals 14 residues. CDR3 nucleotide sequence: TGTGCCAGCAGTTTAGCCAGGGGAAGCGGGGAGCTGTTTTTT. The encoded protein is CASSLARGSGELFF.

In its sample, this clonotype was seen a few times. The genes are TRBV6-6 and TRBJ2-5, with D unclear. V lost 8 bases to trimming and J lost 1 base, with 5 bases between them. The CDR3 spans 11 residues. The V gene's germline CDR1 is MNHNY and CDR2 SVGAGI (reference sequence). DNA of the CDR3: TGTGCCAGCGGAATCCAAGAGACCCAGTACTTC. This codes for CASGIQETQYF.

A few counts support this clonotype. The chain carries TRBV2 and TRBJ2-1; D gene unclear. The CDR3 spans 11 residues. CDR1 SNHLY and CDR2 FYNNEI come from the germline V gene. V was shortened by 6 bases and J by 10 bases, with 10 bases between the two germline ends. For the CDR3, the DNA is TGTGCCAGCAGCCCCTATCCGGAGCAGTTCTTC. Translation: CASSPYPEQFF.

As DNA, the CDR3 is TGTGCCACCAGTCCCTTTTCGGGGGATAGCACAGATACGCAGTATTTT. The encoded protein is CATSPFSGDSTDTQYF. The chain combines TRBV15 with TRBJ2-3, with TRBD2 as a possible D gene (6 bases). This CDR3 is 16 amino acids long. CDR1 is LNHNV, CDR2 YYDKDF, per germline (reference sequence). Trimming stripped 6 bases from V and 0 bases from J, with 16 bases between.

V is TRBV7-8 and J is TRBJ2-3; weak D call: TRBD1 (6 bases). V was shortened by 5 bases and J by 1 base, with 10 bases between the two germline ends. The length of the CDR3 is 14 residues. The germline V gene encodes CDR1 SGHVS and CDR2 FQNEAQ. The CDR3 is CASSQRTGTDTQYF. The CDR3 DNA follows: TGTGCCAGCAGCCAGCGGACAGGCACAGATACGCAGTATTTT.